The T cell receptor (beta chain) described here comes from a study of T cell repertoires in cytomegalovirus infection. The wider study: Public TCR beta signatures were indicative of both CMV infection and a matching HLA type.

On this clonotype itself: Its antigen is not identified.

Points from the study as a whole: The ex vivo response showed dominance by HLA-C-restricted CMV-specific TCR beta clonotypes. The cumulative frequency of public TCR beta families identified carriers of CMV plus the relevant HLA.

From germline, CDR1 is MDHEN and CDR2 SYDVKM. V lost 3 bases and J lost 7; bases outside the gene matches: 4. The CDR3 is made up of 14 amino acids. TCRdb re-analysed the reads in MiXCR, keeping a single row per CDR3 protein. The table has 300,000 or so distinct CDR3 sequences, 9.6% seen once. The specimen sequenced was PBMCs. This chain connects TRBV28 to TRBJ1-5; 9 bases match TRBD1. The sequence was collected from a human donor in good health (CMV status not recorded). Some clones in this sample may be carry-over from other donors' samples. The CDR3 DNA reads as TGTGCCAGCAGTTTGTGGGACAGGGAACAGCCCCAGCATTTT. Translated: CASSLWDREQPQHF.